Each of the 10 T cell receptor beta chains below was sequenced from the same sample in a study of blood T cell repertoires in COVID-19. Generated by immunoSEQ multiplex PCR, the TCRdb table keeps only in-frame clones and is missing some. This table has more than 250,000 clones, roughly 83% appearing once. Specimen: peripheral blood. The receptor set was obtained from a woman aged 45 to 65 with acute or convalescent COVID-19.

The rearrangement uses TRBV4-1 and TRBJ1-2; no definite D call. CDR1 is MGHRA and CDR2 is YSYEKL in the germline V gene. The V end was cut by 1 base, the J end by 0 bases, with 3 bases between. The CDR3 contains 13 residues. The CDR3 is CASSQVTNYGYTF. The CDR3 nucleotides read TGCGCCAGCAGCCAAGTTACTAACTATGGCTACACCTTC.

The chain combines TRBV11-2 with TRBJ2-3; tentatively, D is TRBD2 (6 bases). Per germline, CDR1 SGHAT and CDR2 FQNNGV. There are 13 residues in the CDR3. The V end was cut by 4 bases, the J end by 5 bases, with 10 bases between. The CDR3 coding sequence is TGTGCCAGCAGCTCACCCGGGGGAGATACGCAGTATTTT. Amino acids: CASSSPGGDTQYF.

The chain combines TRBV7-2 with TRBJ2-5; 8 nucleotides line up with TRBD1. This CDR3 contains 16 residues. CDR1 SGHTA and CDR2 FQGNSA come from the germline V gene. V lost 2 bases, J lost 2 bases, and 7 bases stayed unmatched. In nucleotides, the CDR3 is TGTGCCAGCAGCTTACCTAATTGGACAGGGCAAGAGACCCAGTACTTC. Translating gives CASSLPNWTGQETQYF. The entire variable domain, with the rest obtained from reference TRBV7-2 and TRBJ2-5, is as follows: GAGVSQSPSNKVTEKGKDVELRCDPISGHTALYWYRQSLGQGLEFLIYFQGNSAPDKSGLPSDRFSAERTGGSVSTLTIQRTQQEDSAVYLCASSLPNWTGQETQYFGPGTRLLVL.

V usage is TRBV6-2 or TRBV6-3 and J usage is TRBJ1-1, with unresolved D. Germline V gene data show CDR1 as MNHEY and CDR2 as SVGEGT. V lost 2 bases and J lost 5, with 6 bases in between. The CDR3 is 12 residues long. The CDR3 bases are TGTGCCAGCAGTTACCAGTTAACTGAAGCTTTCTTT. Its protein is CASSYQLTEAFF.

The chain carries TRBV18 and TRBJ1-1; TRBD1 aligns across 9 bases. CDR3 length: 14 amino acids. The germline CDR1 and CDR2 sequences are KGHSH and LQKENI. Unmatched junction bases numbered 6, after V lost 3 bases and J lost 7 bases. CDR3 coding DNA: TGTGCCAGCTCACCCGGGACAGGGAGAGGTGAAGCTTTCTTT. It translates to CASSPGTGRGEAFF.

This clone was seen once. The chain couples TRBV14 to TRBJ1-1; D unclear. The length of the CDR3 is 11 residues. Trimming left V 3 bases short and J 9 bases short, with 8 bases between. Germline loops: CDR1 SGHDN, CDR2 FVKESK. The CDR3 sequence is CASSQTLKAFF. The CDR3 DNA reads as TGTGCCAGCAGCCAGACTCTAAAAGCTTTCTTT.

V usage is TRBV7-8 and J usage is TRBJ2-7; tentative D call: TRBD2 (6 bases). Per the germline V gene, CDR1 is SGHVS and CDR2 is FQNEAQ. Trimming removed 5 bases from V and 5 bases from J, with 10 bases in between. The CDR3 sequence is 12 residues long. In nucleotides, the CDR3 is TGTGCCAGCAGCCCGGACTACGACGAGCAGTACTTC. It encodes CASSPDYDEQYF.

CDR3 DNA sequence: TGTGCCAGCTCGGTTAGCGACCCGGGACTAGCGTACGAGCAGTACTTC. This gives the protein CASSVSDPGLAYEQYF. V is TRBV7-8 and J is TRBJ2-7; 10 positions match TRBD2. This CDR3 is 16 amino acids long. Trimming cost V 8 bases and J 4 bases; bases outside gene matches: 14. Germline CDR1 SGHVS, CDR2 FQNEAQ.

V gene TRBV7-6 combines with J gene TRBJ2-1; 14 positions agree with TRBD2. V lost 5 bases, J lost 5 bases, and 5 bases stayed unmatched. Germline values: CDR1 SGHVS, CDR2 FNYEAQ. The CDR3 consists of 16 residues. CDR3 region: CASSAGLAGDHNEQFF. The CDR3 DNA reads as TGTGCCAGCAGCGCGGGACTAGCGGGAGACCACAATGAGCAGTTCTTC.

A note on this clone: Other DNA variants within this sample encode the same CDR3. The J gene is TRBJ2-7, the V gene TRBV18, with 7 bases matching TRBD1. V trimming: 2 bases; J trimming: 1 base; junction bases outside the gene matches: 2. CDR1 is KGHSH and CDR2 is LQKENI in the germline V gene. The CDR3 extends over 14 amino acids. CDR3 protein: CASSPRQGSYEQYF. The CDR3, as DNA: TGTGCCAGCTCACCAAGACAGGGTTCCTACGAGCAGTACTTC.